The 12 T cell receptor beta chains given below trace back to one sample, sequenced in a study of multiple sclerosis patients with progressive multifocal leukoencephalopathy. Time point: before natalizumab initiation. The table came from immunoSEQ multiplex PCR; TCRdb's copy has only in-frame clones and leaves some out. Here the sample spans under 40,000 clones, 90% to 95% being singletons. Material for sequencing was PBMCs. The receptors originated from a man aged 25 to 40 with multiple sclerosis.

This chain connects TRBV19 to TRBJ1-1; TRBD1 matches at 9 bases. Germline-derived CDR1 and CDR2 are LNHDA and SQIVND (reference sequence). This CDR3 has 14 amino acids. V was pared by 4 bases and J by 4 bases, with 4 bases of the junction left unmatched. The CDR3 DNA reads TGTGCCAGTAGTACAGACAGGGGGAGCACTGAAGCTTTCTTT. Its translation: CASSTDRGSTEAFF.

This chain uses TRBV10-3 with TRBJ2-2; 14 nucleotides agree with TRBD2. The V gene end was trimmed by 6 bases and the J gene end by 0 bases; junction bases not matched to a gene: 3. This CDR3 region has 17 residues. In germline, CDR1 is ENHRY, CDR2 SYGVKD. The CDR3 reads CAIRRLAGGSNTGELFF. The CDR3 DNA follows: TGTGCCATCAGGCGACTAGCGGGAGGGTCGAACACCGGGGAGCTGTTTTTT.

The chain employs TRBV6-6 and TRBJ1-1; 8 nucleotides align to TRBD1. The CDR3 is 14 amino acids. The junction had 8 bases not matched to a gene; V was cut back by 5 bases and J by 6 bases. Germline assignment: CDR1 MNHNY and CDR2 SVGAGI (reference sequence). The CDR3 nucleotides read TGTGCCAGCAGTCCCCCGAAGGACAGGGCTGAAGCTTTCTTT. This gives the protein CASSPPKDRAEAFF.

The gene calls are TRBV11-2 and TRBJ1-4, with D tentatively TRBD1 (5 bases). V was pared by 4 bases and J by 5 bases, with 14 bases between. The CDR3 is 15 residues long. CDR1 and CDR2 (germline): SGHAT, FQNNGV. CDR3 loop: CASSSRVGVNEKLFF. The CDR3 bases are TGTGCCAGCAGCTCTAGGGTGGGGGTGAATGAAAAACTGTTTTTT.

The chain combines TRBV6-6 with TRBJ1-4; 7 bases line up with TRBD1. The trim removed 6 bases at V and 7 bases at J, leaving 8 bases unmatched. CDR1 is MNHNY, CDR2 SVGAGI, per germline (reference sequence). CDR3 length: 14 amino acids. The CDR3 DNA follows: TGTGCCAGCAGAACCCGACAGGGTGGTGAAAAACTGTTTTTT. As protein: CASRTRQGGEKLFF.

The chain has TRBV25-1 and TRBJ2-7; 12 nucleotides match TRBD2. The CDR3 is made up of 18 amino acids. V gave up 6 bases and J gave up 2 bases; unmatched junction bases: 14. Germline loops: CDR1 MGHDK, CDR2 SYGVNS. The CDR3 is CASRMTSGSTWIAYEQYV. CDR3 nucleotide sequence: TGTGCCAGCAGGATGACTAGCGGGAGTACCTGGATCGCCTACGAGCAGTACGTC.

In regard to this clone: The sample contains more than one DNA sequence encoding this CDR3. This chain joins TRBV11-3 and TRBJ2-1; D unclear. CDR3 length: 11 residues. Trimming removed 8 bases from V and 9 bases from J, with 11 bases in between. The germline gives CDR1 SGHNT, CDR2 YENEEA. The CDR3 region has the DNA TGTGCCAGCGTACATGGCAGTGAGCAGTTCTTC. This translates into CASVHGSEQFF.

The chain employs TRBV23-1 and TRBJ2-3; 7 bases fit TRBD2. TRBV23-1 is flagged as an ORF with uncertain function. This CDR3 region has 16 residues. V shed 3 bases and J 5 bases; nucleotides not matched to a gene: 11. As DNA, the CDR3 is TGCGCCAGCAGTCAGCCTCCGCAGATAGCGGGAGATACGCAGTATTTT. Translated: CASSQPPQIAGDTQYF.

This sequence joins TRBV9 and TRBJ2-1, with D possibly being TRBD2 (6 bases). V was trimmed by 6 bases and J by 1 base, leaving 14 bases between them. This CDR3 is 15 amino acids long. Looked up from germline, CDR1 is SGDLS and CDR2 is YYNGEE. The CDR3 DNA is TGTGCCAGCACGAGGGGCCGGGGGTCCTACAATGAGCAGTTCTTC. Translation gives CASTRGRGSYNEQFF.

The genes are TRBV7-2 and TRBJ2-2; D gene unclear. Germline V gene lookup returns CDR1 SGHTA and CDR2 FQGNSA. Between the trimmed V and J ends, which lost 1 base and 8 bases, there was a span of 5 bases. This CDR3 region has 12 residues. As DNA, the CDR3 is TGTGCCAGCAGCTTAGAAGTGGGGGAGCTGTTTTTT. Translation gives CASSLEVGELFF.

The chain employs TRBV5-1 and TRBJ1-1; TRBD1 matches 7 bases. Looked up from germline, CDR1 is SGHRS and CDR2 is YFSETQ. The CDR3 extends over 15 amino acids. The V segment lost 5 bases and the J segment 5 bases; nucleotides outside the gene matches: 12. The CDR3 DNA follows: TGCGCCAGCAGAGCCCAAGGGGGCGCGGGTACTGAAGCTTTCTTT. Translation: CASRAQGGAGTEAFF.

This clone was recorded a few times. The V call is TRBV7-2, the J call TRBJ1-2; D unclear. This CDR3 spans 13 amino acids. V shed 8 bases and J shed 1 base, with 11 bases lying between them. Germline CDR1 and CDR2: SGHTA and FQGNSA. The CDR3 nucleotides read TGTGCCAGCGTTGGACCGAATAACTATGGCTACACCTTC. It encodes CASVGPNNYGYTF. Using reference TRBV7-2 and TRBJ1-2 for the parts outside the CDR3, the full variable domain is GAGVSQSPSNKVTEKGKDVELRCDPISGHTALYWYRQSLGQGLEFLIYFQGNSAPDKSGLPSDRFSAERTGGSVSTLTIQRTQQEDSAVYLCASVGPNNYGYTFGSGTRLTVV.